Listed below are T cell receptor beta chains from one sample, sequenced in a study of radiotherapy plus CTLA-4 blockade in lung cancer. The assay was immunoSEQ multiplex PCR, and TCRdb's table has in-frame clones only and misses some. This table holds around 37,000 clones, roughly 79% found once. This sample comprised peripheral blood, obtained from a patient treated with radiotherapy plus ipilimumab. The receptors shown here come from a human donor with non-small cell lung cancer that progressed on radiotherapy plus ipilimumab. Both conserved end residues are part of each CDR3. The D gene is left open where the match is weak. Size is stated for part of the rows, as once, few or many counts, or as a class when the clone is expanded.

DNA: TGTGCCAGCAGTTACTCGACTAGTTCGTACTACGAGCAGTACTTC
CDR3: CASSYSTSSYYEQYF
D: -
size: -
J: TRBJ2-7
V: TRBV6-5

DNA: TGTGCCAGCAGCGGGGACAGTCTCTATCAGCCCCAGCATTTT
CDR3: CASSGDSLYQPQHF
D: TRBD1
size: -
J: TRBJ1-5
V: TRBV7-9

DNA: TGTGCCAGCAGCGGCCGGGACAGGGACTCCTACGAGCAGTACTTC
CDR3: CASSGRDRDSYEQYF
D: TRBD1
size: once
J: TRBJ2-7
V: TRBV5-8

DNA: TGTGCCAGCAGCCGAGCCGGGCTGTACAATGAGCAGTTCTTC
CDR3: CASSRAGLYNEQFF
D: -
size: -
J: TRBJ2-1
V: TRBV5-6

DNA: TGTGCCAGCAGCCAAGTGACGGGGGGGTACAATGAGCAGTTCTTC
CDR3: CASSQVTGGYNEQFF
D: TRBD2
size: -
J: TRBJ2-1
V: TRBV4-2

DNA: TGTGCCAGCAGTTTAACCCGACAGGGCTTCAATCAGCCCCAGCATTTT
CDR3: CASSLTRQGFNQPQHF
D: TRBD1
size: -
J: TRBJ1-5
V: TRBV28

DNA: TGTGCCAGCAGTTTGGCAGGGGTAATACCTAACTATGGCTACACCTTC
CDR3: CASSLAGVIPNYGYTF
D: -
size: -
J: TRBJ1-2
V: TRBV28

DNA: TGTGCCAGCAGTTTCTTAGACACCGGGGAGCTGTTTTTT
CDR3: CASSFLDTGELFF
D: -
size: -
J: TRBJ2-2
V: TRBV28

DNA: TGTGCCCGGGTGACTCTTTCGGGCACTGAAGCTTTCTTT
CDR3: CARVTLSGTEAFF
D: -
size: -
J: TRBJ1-1
V: TRBV30

DNA: TGTGCCAGCTCACCCCCGACCCAGAAGTACGAGCAGTACTTC
CDR3: CASSPPTQKYEQYF
D: -
size: -
J: TRBJ2-7
V: TRBV18

DNA: TGTGCCAGCAGTGAAGAGGGTAGTTACTACGAGCAGTACTTC
CDR3: CASSEEGSYYEQYF
D: -
size: -
J: TRBJ2-7
V: TRBV6-5

DNA: TGCGCCAGCAGCCTGGACCGCTACTGGGGAAACACCATATATTTT
CDR3: CASSLDRYWGNTIYF
D: -
size: -
J: TRBJ1-3
V: TRBV5-1

DNA: TGCGCCAGCAGCCAAGGTAGCGGGCAATACAATGAGCAGTTCTTC
CDR3: CASSQGSGQYNEQFF
D: TRBD2
size: -
J: TRBJ2-1
V: TRBV4-1

DNA: TGTGCCAGTAGTACCGGGACAGTCTTCGGGTACGAGCAGTACTTC
CDR3: CASSTGTVFGYEQYF
D: TRBD1
size: few
J: TRBJ2-7
V: TRBV19

DNA: TGCGCCAGCAGCTCGGGACAGGGTGGCGGGGAGCTGTTTTTT
CDR3: CASSSGQGGGELFF
D: TRBD1
size: -
J: TRBJ2-2
V: TRBV5-1

DNA: TGTGCCAGCAGCTTTAGAGGGGAGGCTTCCTACGAGCAGTACTTC
CDR3: CASSFRGEASYEQYF
D: -
size: -
J: TRBJ2-7
V: TRBV7-6

DNA: TGTGCCAGCAGCTTGGCGGGGACGGCCGAGAAGACCCAGTACTTC
CDR3: CASSLAGTAEKTQYF
D: -
size: -
J: TRBJ2-5
V: TRBV5-6

DNA: TGTGCCAGCAGCCCCGGGACAGGGGCCTACGAGCAGTACTTC
CDR3: CASSPGTGAYEQYF
D: TRBD1
size: -
J: TRBJ2-7
V: TRBV9

DNA: TGTGCCAGCAGCGGTGGACTAGCGGGATACAATGAGCAGTTCTTC
CDR3: CASSGGLAGYNEQFF
D: TRBD2
size: -
J: TRBJ2-1
V: TRBV5-5

DNA: TGCGCCAGCAGGCTTTTACAGGGGGGGCACGAGCAGTACTTC
CDR3: CASRLLQGGHEQYF
D: -
size: -
J: TRBJ2-7
V: TRBV5-1

DNA: TGCGCCAGCAGCCAAGATAGCTCAGGGGGGGTCTACGAGCAGTACTTC
CDR3: CASSQDSSGGVYEQYF
D: -
size: -
J: TRBJ2-7
V: TRBV4-1

DNA: TGTGCCAGCAGTCAGGGACCCCCGGGGACTAATGAAAAACTGTTTTTT
CDR3: CASSQGPPGTNEKLFF
D: -
size: -
J: TRBJ1-4
V: TRBV6-6

DNA: TGTGCCAGCTCTGCAATGAGTAATGAAAAACTGTTTTTT
CDR3: CASSAMSNEKLFF
D: -
size: -
J: TRBJ1-4
V: TRBV6-1

DNA: TGTGCCAGCTCCCCTCCGGGTACAGGGGTATTTGAGCAGTTCTTC
CDR3: CASSPPGTGVFEQFF
D: TRBD1
size: -
J: TRBJ2-1
V: TRBV6-1

DNA: TGTGCCAGCAGCCCTCAGGGCTCCCTCTCCTACGAGCAGTACTTC
CDR3: CASSPQGSLSYEQYF
D: -
size: -
J: TRBJ2-7
V: TRBV5-5

DNA: TGTGCCTCTCTGTGGCAGGGCGAAAAACTGTTTTTT
CDR3: CASLWQGEKLFF
D: -
size: -
J: TRBJ1-4
V: TRBV30

DNA: TGTGCCAGTAGTAAGGGGACAGGGGATGAAAAACTGTTTTTT
CDR3: CASSKGTGDEKLFF
D: TRBD1
size: -
J: TRBJ1-4
V: TRBV19

DNA: TGTGCCAGCAGCCCCAACGGGGGTTGGGAGCCCCAGCATTTT
CDR3: CASSPNGGWEPQHF
D: -
size: -
J: TRBJ1-5
V: TRBV7-2

DNA: TGTGCCAGCTCACCACCTGACAGGGGGACGATCTACGAGCAGTACTTC
CDR3: CASSPPDRGTIYEQYF
D: TRBD1
size: -
J: TRBJ2-7
V: TRBV18

DNA: TGTGCCAGCAGTGTAAACGCGGGGGACAACTCTGGAAACACCATATATTTT
CDR3: CASSVNAGDNSGNTIYF
D: -
size: once
J: TRBJ1-3
V: TRBV6-1

DNA: TGTGCCATCAGTGAGTCGTCGAACACTGAAGCTTTCTTT
CDR3: CAISESSNTEAFF
D: -
size: -
J: TRBJ1-1
V: TRBV10-3

DNA: TGTGCCAGCAGGCGACAGGGGGCGCCGGGCTATGGCTACACCTTC
CDR3: CASRRQGAPGYGYTF
D: TRBD1
size: -
J: TRBJ1-2
V: TRBV27

DNA: TGTGCCAGCCGGAGGAGCATTAATTCACCCCTCCACTTT
CDR3: CASRRSINSPLHF
D: -
size: -
J: TRBJ1-6
V: TRBV7-3

DNA: TGTGCCAGCAGCCCACCCCCGGCTAGCGGGAATAATGAGCAGTTCTTC
CDR3: CASSPPPASGNNEQFF
D: TRBD2
size: -
J: TRBJ2-1
V: TRBV11-2

DNA: TGTGCCAGCAGTTACTCAGGGGGGACTGGAAACACCATATATTTT
CDR3: CASSYSGGTGNTIYF
D: -
size: -
J: TRBJ1-3
V: TRBV6-6

DNA: TGTGCCAGTTCGAGAAGACAGGGAGCTGCCTACGAGCAGTACTTC
CDR3: CASSRRQGAAYEQYF
D: TRBD1
size: -
J: TRBJ2-7
V: TRBV6-5

DNA: TGTGCCAGCAGCGTAGGATTCGCAGGAGCGGGGTACTACAATGAGCAGTTCTTC
CDR3: CASSVGFAGAGYYNEQFF
D: TRBD2
size: -
J: TRBJ2-1
V: TRBV9

DNA: TGTGCCAGCAGTTACTCGTGGAGCTACGAGCAGTACTTC
CDR3: CASSYSWSYEQYF
D: -
size: -
J: TRBJ2-7
V: TRBV6-6

DNA: TGTGCCAGCAGCTTTCCAGGGTCCAATCAGCCCCAGCATTTT
CDR3: CASSFPGSNQPQHF
D: -
size: -
J: TRBJ1-5
V: TRBV11-1

DNA: TGTGCCAGCAGCTTGAGTGGGGCTGAAGCTTTCTTT
CDR3: CASSLSGAEAFF
D: -
size: -
J: TRBJ1-1
V: TRBV7-9

DNA: TGTGCCAGCAGCTTGGCCCCTGGGACAGACTACGAGCAGTACTTC
CDR3: CASSLAPGTDYEQYF
D: TRBD1
size: -
J: TRBJ2-7
V: TRBV5-3

DNA: TGTGCCAGCAGTGCCCCACAGGGGGCTAATCAGCCCCAGCATTTT
CDR3: CASSAPQGANQPQHF
D: TRBD1
size: -
J: TRBJ1-5
V: TRBV28

DNA: TGTGCCAGCAGCTTACTTGGGGCGACCACTGAAGCTTTCTTT
CDR3: CASSLLGATTEAFF
D: -
size: -
J: TRBJ1-1
V: TRBV7-3

DNA: TGTGCTAGCAGCTCCTCACCTAACACCGGGGAGCTGTTTTTT
CDR3: CASSSSPNTGELFF
D: -
size: -
J: TRBJ2-2
V: TRBV7-7

DNA: TGTGCCAGCAGCACAGCACAGGGCAATCAGCCCCAGCATTTT
CDR3: CASSTAQGNQPQHF
D: -
size: -
J: TRBJ1-5
V: TRBV7-8

DNA: TGTGCCAGCAGCCCTTCCACGGGGGAGAGCTCCTACGAGCAGTACTTC
CDR3: CASSPSTGESSYEQYF
D: -
size: -
J: TRBJ2-7
V: TRBV27

DNA: TGTGCCAGCAGCTTTTCCTCTAACTATGGCTACACCTTC
CDR3: CASSFSSNYGYTF
D: -
size: -
J: TRBJ1-2
V: TRBV7-8

DNA: TGTGCCAGCAGCTTGGACAGCACAGATACGCAGTATTTT
CDR3: CASSLDSTDTQYF
D: -
size: -
J: TRBJ2-3
V: TRBV5-4

DNA: TGTGCCAGCAGCGTACCCCCAGGGGATGGCTACACCTTC
CDR3: CASSVPPGDGYTF
D: -
size: -
J: TRBJ1-2
V: TRBV9

DNA: TGTGCCAGCAGCATCTACGGGACTTCTTACGAGCAGTACTTC
CDR3: CASSIYGTSYEQYF
D: -
size: -
J: TRBJ2-7
V: TRBV11-1

DNA: TGTGCCAGCAGCGTAGAGGGGGGGACCGGGGAGCTGTTTTTT
CDR3: CASSVEGGTGELFF
D: -
size: -
J: TRBJ2-2
V: TRBV9

DNA: TGTGCCAGTAGTATAGGGGACAGCTCCTACGAGCAGTACTTC
CDR3: CASSIGDSSYEQYF
D: TRBD1
size: -
J: TRBJ2-7
V: TRBV19

DNA: TGTGCCATCAGTGAGACGGGCACAGATACGCAGTATTTT
CDR3: CAISETGTDTQYF
D: -
size: -
J: TRBJ2-3
V: TRBV10-3